This TCR beta chain was sequenced in a study of T cell changes during pregnancy in multiple sclerosis. Assay: immunoSEQ multiplex PCR; the TCRdb copy retains only in-frame clones and omits some. The sample contains 130,000 or so clones, 95% to 98% of which appear only once. CDR1 LNHDA and CDR2 SQIVND come from the germline V gene (reference sequence). Trimming cost V 9 bases and J 7 bases; bases outside gene matches: 9. This CDR3 has 15 residues. The TCR was taken from a female donor with multiple sclerosis, enrolled in a pregnancy study. Sequences were derived from peripheral blood, sampled after pregnancy. V gene TRBV19 combines with J gene TRBJ2-2; TRBD2 matches 12 bases. This chain's CDR3 is CASRLAGVRGGELFF. The CDR3 DNA sequence: TGTGCCAGCAGACTAGCGGGAGTGAGGGGCGGGGAGCTGTTTTTT. The full variable domain, with the rest looked up from reference TRBV19 and TRBJ2-2, is DGGITQSPKYLFRKEGQNVTLSCEQNLNHDAMYWYRQDPGQGLRLIYYSQIVNDFQKGDIAEGYSVSREKKESFPLTVTSAQKNPTAFYLCASRLAGVRGGELFFGEGSRLTVL.